This T cell receptor beta chain came from a study of CD8+CD57+ T cells in acquired aplastic anemia. Study information: Mean yield of DNA from sorted CD4+ and CD8+ cells was about 3.2 ug. Study-wide results and caveats: CD8+ Simpson's diversity in patients was not significantly different from that in controls. There were some 30 CD8+ CDR3 sequences that occurred in both patients and controls.

CD8+CD57+ cell expansion had been shown by flow cytometry in patients chosen for sequencing. Blood was sampled before the patients had received any therapy. TCR beta VDJ and CDR3 profiling used genomic DNA as template. MiXCR, applied by TCRdb to the reads, yields one record per CDR3 protein. The sample records some 170,000 distinct CDR3 sequences, more than 45% being singletons. The CDR3 has 14 amino acids. The V gene lost 6 bases and the J gene lost 4 bases, with 12 bases spanning the gap. Germline loops: CDR1 WSHSY, CDR2 SAAADI. A note on this clonotype: What it binds is not known.

The source is a human donor with aplastic anemia. The chain recombines TRBV10-2 with TRBJ2-2, with D tentatively TRBD1 (5 bases). Sequenced material: sorted CD4+, CD8+, or CD8+CD57+ T cells (not recorded which) from PBMCs. Here the CDR3 reads CASSQTASTGELFF. For the CDR3, the DNA is TGCGCCAGCAGCCAGACAGCTTCCACCGGGGAGCTGTTTTTT.